The 20 T cell receptor beta chains below were found in one sample sequenced in a study of blood T cell repertoires in COVID-19. Sequencing used immunoSEQ multiplex PCR; TCRdb keeps in-frame clones, though not all of them. Of about 380,000 clones listed, roughly 90% were seen once; the top ten hold 1% to 1.5%. Sequencing was done on a sample of peripheral blood. Receptor source: a man in his forties or fifties with acute or convalescent COVID-19.

This chain uses TRBV7-8 with TRBJ1-2, with 8 bases matching TRBD1. The V gene end was trimmed by 1 base and the J gene end by 4 bases; junction bases not matched to a gene: 17. Germline lookup yields CDR1 SGHVS and CDR2 FQNEAQ. The CDR3 length is 19 residues. CDR3: CASSLGDYQTGELGYGYTF. The DNA for the CDR3 is TGTGCCAGCAGCTTAGGTGACTACCAGACAGGGGAGCTGGGCTATGGCTACACCTTC. Full variable domain (outside the CDR3, taken from reference TRBV7-8 and TRBJ1-2): GAGVSQSPRYKVAKRGQDVALRCDPISGHVSLFWYQQALGQGPEFLTYFQNEAQLDKSGLPSDRFFAERPEGSVSTLKIQRTQQEDSAVYLCASSLGDYQTGELGYGYTFGSGTRLTVV.

In its sample, this clone was seen once. This sequence joins TRBV7-3 and TRBJ2-3; 9 bases agree with TRBD2. CDR3 length equals 14 residues. Germline assignment: CDR1 SGHTA and CDR2 FQGTGA. The V segment lost 3 bases and the J segment 5 bases; nucleotides outside the gene matches: 3. CDR3 in amino acids: CASSLGLAEDTQYF. In DNA form, the CDR3 reads TGTGCCAGCAGCTTGGGACTAGCAGAAGATACGCAGTATTTT.

The CDR3: CASSNLGTSGAEPDTQYF. In nucleotides, the CDR3 is TGTGCCAGCAGCAACCTGGGGACTAGCGGGGCCGAACCAGATACGCAGTATTTT. The J gene is TRBJ2-3, the V gene TRBV3-1 (or the pseudogene TRBV3-2); 13 bases align to TRBD2. The J segment lost 4 bases and the V segment lost 5 bases, leaving 12 bases of the junction unmatched. This CDR3 contains 18 residues. Germline CDR1 reads LGHDT; CDR2 reads YNNKEL (reference sequence).

This clone was picked up a small number of times. This chain links TRBV14 with TRBJ1-2; TRBD1 matches 10 bases. J lost 5 bases, V lost 4 bases, and 7 bases had no gene match. This CDR3 has 15 residues. Per germline, CDR1 SGHDN and CDR2 FVKESK. The CDR3 DNA sequence: TGTGCCAGCAGCCTGACAGGGGGCATCGTTTATGGCTACACCTTC. The encoded protein is CASSLTGGIVYGYTF.

The rearrangement uses TRBV18 and TRBJ1-1, with TRBD1 as a possible D gene (5 bases). V was clipped by 0 bases and J by 2 bases, with 10 bases between them. The CDR3 sequence is 15 residues long. Germline V CDR1 and CDR2: KGHSH, LQKENI. In DNA form, the CDR3 reads TGTGCCAGCTCACCACCTTGGGGCGGTAACACTGAAGCTTTCTTT. The encoded protein is CASSPPWGGNTEAFF.

The rearrangement joins TRBV29-1 to TRBJ1-2; D is unclear. CDR3 size: 14 residues. Per the germline V gene, CDR1 is SQVTM and CDR2 is ANQGSEA. Trimming removed 3 bases from V and 1 base from J, with 12 bases in between. CDR3 loop: CSVDSGLGNYGYTF. The CDR3 coding sequence is TGCAGCGTTGACTCGGGGTTAGGTAACTATGGCTACACCTTC.

This clone was recorded many times. The chain combines TRBV28 with TRBJ2-1, with a tentative D call TRBD1 (5 bases). This CDR3 contains 14 residues. The V gene's germline CDR1 is MDHEN and CDR2 SYDVKM. Deletions cut 1 base from V and 5 bases from J, with 9 bases between. CDR3 DNA sequence: TGTGCCAGCAGTTTATCAGGGATCCACAATGAGCAGTTCTTC. It translates to CASSLSGIHNEQFF.

The chain has TRBV15 and TRBJ1-4; tentatively, D is TRBD1 (6 bases). The CDR3 runs to 16 residues. The germline gives CDR1 LNHNV, CDR2 YYDKDF (reference sequence). The V and J ends lost 1 base and 7 bases respectively, with 16 bases between them. The CDR3 DNA is TGTGCCACCAGCAGAGTTCGGCCGGGGGGCGGTGAAAAACTGTTTTTT. Its translation is CATSRVRPGGGEKLFF.

V gene TRBV2 combines with J gene TRBJ2-7; TRBD1 might be the D (5 bases). The length of the CDR3 is 16 residues. Germline V gene lookup returns CDR1 SNHLY and CDR2 FYNNEI. Trimming removed 5 bases at V and 4 bases at J, with 21 bases between. The CDR3 is CASSRLNRAGSYEQYF. The CDR3 nucleotides are TGTGCCAGCAGTCGACTTAATCGGGCAGGGTCGTACGAGCAGTACTTC.

The J gene is TRBJ1-4, the V gene TRBV6-6; 7 bases are shared with TRBD1. The trim removed 8 bases at V and 6 bases at J, leaving 9 bases unmatched. This CDR3 has 14 amino acids. Germline values: CDR1 MNHNY, CDR2 SVGAGI (reference sequence). CDR3 bases: TGTGCCAGCGGAAAGAACAGGGGAGATGAAAAACTGTTTTTT. Translation: CASGKNRGDEKLFF.

The gene calls are TRBV7-2 and TRBJ2-5, with a tentative D call TRBD2 (6 bases). The CDR3 is 13 amino acids. The germline V gene has CDR1 SGHTA and CDR2 FQGNSA. Trimming pared 6 bases from V and 4 bases from J, leaving 12 bases between. The CDR3 DNA reads as TGTGCCAGCAGTTTTCGGAGGGTAGAGACCCAGTACTTC. This codes for CASSFRRVETQYF.

This chain joins TRBV5-5 and TRBJ2-1; 14 bases are shared with TRBD2. Per the germline V gene, CDR1 is SGHKS and CDR2 is YYEKEE (reference sequence). Losses at the gene ends were 4 bases for V and 7 bases for J; bases not matched to a gene: 7. The CDR3 has 16 amino acids. The CDR3 DNA sequence: TGTGCCAGCAGCCGTGGGACTAGCGGGGGCTGGAATGAGCAGTTCTTC. Translation gives CASSRGTSGGWNEQFF. Full variable domain (missing parts from reference TRBV5-5 and TRBJ2-1): DAGVTQSPTHLIKTRGQQVTLRCSPISGHKSVSWYQQVLGQGPQFIFQYYEKEERGRGNFPDRFSARQFPNYSSELNVNALLLGDSALYLCASSRGTSGGWNEQFFGPGTRLTVL.

This chain joins TRBV3-1 (or the pseudogene TRBV3-2) and TRBJ1-2; no reliable D call. The germline gives CDR1 LGHDT, CDR2 YNNKEL (reference sequence). V lost 3 bases and J lost 7, with 9 bases in between. The CDR3 extends over 12 amino acids. CDR3 residues: CASSHTRRGYTF. CDR3 bases: TGTGCCAGCAGCCACACTCGTCGTGGCTACACCTTC.

This clone was observed a single time. This chain uses TRBV2 with TRBJ2-7, with 9 bases fitting TRBD2. V shed 8 bases and J 3 bases; nucleotides not matched to a gene: 5. This CDR3 has 13 residues. In germline, CDR1 is SNHLY, CDR2 FYNNEI. CDR3 loop: CASGREGLYEQYF. The CDR3 nucleotides read TGTGCCAGCGGGCGGGAGGGCCTCTACGAGCAGTACTTC.

V and J are TRBV18 and TRBJ2-7, with a weak D call TRBD1 (5 bases). CDR1 is KGHSH, CDR2 LQKENI, per germline. Trimming removed 2 bases at V and 3 bases at J, with 14 bases between. The CDR3 is made up of 15 amino acids. The CDR3 protein is CASSPSGLDSYEQYF. CDR3 DNA sequence: TGTGCCAGCTCACCATCAGGGTTAGACAGCTACGAGCAGTACTTC.

This clone was counted only a few times. The chain is built from TRBV30 and TRBJ2-2; 8 bases line up with TRBD2. With V trimmed by 0 bases and J by 5 bases, 11 bases remained unmatched. Per germline, CDR1 GTSNPN and CDR2 SVGIG (reference sequence). The length of the CDR3 is 17 residues. CDR3 loop: CAWSVLSAGGWTGELFF. For the CDR3, the DNA is TGTGCCTGGAGTGTATTGTCTGCGGGGGGTTGGACCGGGGAGCTGTTTTTT.

This chain joins TRBV7-9 and TRBJ2-3; D remains unclear. This CDR3 comprises 11 residues. Germline CDR1 reads SEHNR; CDR2 reads FQNEAQ (reference sequence). V was clipped by 5 bases and J by 6 bases, with 6 bases between them. The CDR3: CASSEKDTQYF. CDR3 DNA sequence: TGTGCCAGCAGCGAGAAGGATACGCAGTATTTT.

V gene TRBV30 combines with J gene TRBJ2-5; 9 bases match TRBD2. V lost 2 bases to trimming and J lost 3 bases; unmatched junction nucleotides: 7. The CDR3 spans 15 residues. The germline V gene encodes CDR1 GTSNPN and CDR2 SVGIG (reference sequence). The chain's CDR3 is CAWSSAGGPEETQYF. CDR3 in DNA: TGTGCCTGGAGTTCGGCGGGGGGGCCTGAAGAGACCCAGTACTTC.

The genes are TRBV6-6 and TRBJ2-3; TRBD1 aligns across 7 bases. CDR3 length: 15 amino acids. The germline V gene has CDR1 MNHNY and CDR2 SVGAGI (reference sequence). V lost 2 bases and J lost 2; bases outside the gene matches: 4. CDR3 region: CASSYGTDNTDTQYF. CDR3 nucleotides: TGTGCCAGCAGTTACGGGACAGACAACACAGATACGCAGTATTTT.

The chain has TRBV7-6 and TRBJ2-5, with a tentative D call TRBD1 (6 bases). The V end was cut by 0 bases, the J end by 0 bases, with 8 bases between. The CDR3 covers 15 residues. The germline V gene has CDR1 SGHVS and CDR2 FNYEAQ. The CDR3 sequence: CASSLARTDQETQYF. CDR3 nucleotides: TGTGCCAGCAGCTTAGCCCGGACAGACCAAGAGACCCAGTACTTC. The entire variable domain, with the rest obtained from reference TRBV7-6 and TRBJ2-5, is as follows: GAGVSQSPRYKVTKRGQDVALRCDPISGHVSLYWYRQALGQGPEFLTYFNYEAQQDKSGLPNDRFSAERPEGSISTLTIQRTEQRDSAMYRCASSLARTDQETQYFGPGTRLLVL.